Described below is a single TCR beta chain sequence and its context. The antigen is not known. The source of the sample is a study of long-term antiretroviral therapy in people with HIV. CDR3 size: 12 residues. V was trimmed by 2 bases and J by 13 bases, leaving 13 bases between them. Germline-derived CDR1 and CDR2 are SGHNT and YYREEE (reference sequence). An immunoSEQ assay, version v3.0, was performed at survey level. TCRdb's table, derived via immunoSEQ multiplex PCR, lists solely in-frame clones and lacks some. The sample has about 28,000 clones, 70% to 90% seen once. Study-level points and caveats: Repertoires with HIV possessed tighter CDR3 length spans than those of controls.

The rearrangement links TRBV5-4 to TRBJ2-1, with no clear D. The material was unsorted PBMCs, obtained 0.5 years after starting antiretroviral therapy. This TCR derives from a woman aged 18-29 years with HIV. The CDR3 coding sequence is TGTGCCAGCAGCTTTTCCGGTTTAATTCAGTTCTTC. It codes for CASSFSGLIQFF.